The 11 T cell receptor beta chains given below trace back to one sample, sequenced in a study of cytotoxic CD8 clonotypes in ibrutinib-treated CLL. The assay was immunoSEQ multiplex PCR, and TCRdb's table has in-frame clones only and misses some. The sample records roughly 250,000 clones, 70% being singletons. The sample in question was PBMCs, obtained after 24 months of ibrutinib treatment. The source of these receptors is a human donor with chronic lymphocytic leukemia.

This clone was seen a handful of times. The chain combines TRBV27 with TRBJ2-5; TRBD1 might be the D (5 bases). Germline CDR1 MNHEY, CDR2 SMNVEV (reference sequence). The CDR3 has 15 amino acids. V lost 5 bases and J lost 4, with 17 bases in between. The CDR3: CASSPQIGARETQYF. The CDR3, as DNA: TGTGCCAGCAGTCCCCAAATTGGGGCAAGAGAGACCCAGTACTTC.

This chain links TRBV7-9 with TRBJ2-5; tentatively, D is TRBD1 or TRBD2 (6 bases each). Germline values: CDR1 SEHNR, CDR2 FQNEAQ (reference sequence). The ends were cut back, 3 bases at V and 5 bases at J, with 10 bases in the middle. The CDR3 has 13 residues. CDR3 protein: CASSFSGGETQYF. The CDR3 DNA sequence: TGTGCCAGCAGCTTTTCCGGGGGCGAGACCCAGTACTTC.

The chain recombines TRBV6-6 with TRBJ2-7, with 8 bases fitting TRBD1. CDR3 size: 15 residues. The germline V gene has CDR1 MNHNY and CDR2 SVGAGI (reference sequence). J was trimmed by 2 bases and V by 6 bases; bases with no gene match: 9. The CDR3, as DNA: TGTGCCAGCAGCCCTGGACAGGGCCCCACCTACGAGCAGTACTTC. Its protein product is CASSPGQGPTYEQYF.

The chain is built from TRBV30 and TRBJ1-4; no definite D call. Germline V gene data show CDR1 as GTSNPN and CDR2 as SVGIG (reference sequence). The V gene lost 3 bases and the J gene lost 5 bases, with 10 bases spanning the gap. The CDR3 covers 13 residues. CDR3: CAWSRVINEKLFF. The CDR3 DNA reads TGTGCCTGGAGCCGGGTAATCAATGAAAAACTGTTTTTT.

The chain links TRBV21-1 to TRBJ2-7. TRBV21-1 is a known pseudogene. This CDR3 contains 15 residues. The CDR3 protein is CASSKVRRITYEQYF. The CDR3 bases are TGTGCCAGCAGCAAAGTTCGAAGGATTACCTACGAGCAGTACTTC.

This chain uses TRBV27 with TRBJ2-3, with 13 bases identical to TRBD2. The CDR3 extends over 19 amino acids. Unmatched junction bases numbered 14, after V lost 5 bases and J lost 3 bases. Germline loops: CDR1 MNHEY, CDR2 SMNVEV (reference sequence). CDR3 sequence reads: CASSTNPPGLAGVTDTQYF. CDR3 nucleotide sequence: TGTGCCAGCAGTACGAACCCACCAGGACTAGCGGGAGTAACAGATACGCAGTATTTT.

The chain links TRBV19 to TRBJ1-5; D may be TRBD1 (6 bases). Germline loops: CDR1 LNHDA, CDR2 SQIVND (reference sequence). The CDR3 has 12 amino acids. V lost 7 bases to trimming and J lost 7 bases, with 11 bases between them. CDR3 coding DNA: TGTGCCAGTAACAGGGTCAGACAGCCCCAGCATTTT. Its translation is CASNRVRQPQHF.

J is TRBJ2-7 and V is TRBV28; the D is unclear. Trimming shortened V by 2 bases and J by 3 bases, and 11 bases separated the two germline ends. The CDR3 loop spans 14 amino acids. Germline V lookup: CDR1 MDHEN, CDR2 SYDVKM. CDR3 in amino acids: CASSLLGIRYEQYF. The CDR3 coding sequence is TGTGCCAGCAGTTTACTGGGGATTCGCTACGAGCAGTACTTC. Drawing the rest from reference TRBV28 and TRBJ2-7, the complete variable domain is DVKVTQSSRYLVKRTGEKVFLECVQDMDHENMFWYRQDPGLGLRLIYFSYDVKMKEKGDIPEGYSVSREKKERFSLILESASTNQTSMYLCASSLLGIRYEQYFGPGTRLTVT.

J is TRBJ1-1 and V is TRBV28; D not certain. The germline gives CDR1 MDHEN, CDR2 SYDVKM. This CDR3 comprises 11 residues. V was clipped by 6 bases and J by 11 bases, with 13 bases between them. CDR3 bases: TGTGCCAGCAGGTCTTCCTATAGCGCTTTCTTT. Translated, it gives CASRSSYSAFF.

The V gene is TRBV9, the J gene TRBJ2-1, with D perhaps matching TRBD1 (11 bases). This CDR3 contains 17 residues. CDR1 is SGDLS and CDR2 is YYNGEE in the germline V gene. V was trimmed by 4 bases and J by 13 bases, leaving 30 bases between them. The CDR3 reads CASSSTSGTGGSSTQFF. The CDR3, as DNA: TGTGCCAGCAGCTCTACTAGCGGGACAGGGGGTTCGTCCACACAGTTCTTC.

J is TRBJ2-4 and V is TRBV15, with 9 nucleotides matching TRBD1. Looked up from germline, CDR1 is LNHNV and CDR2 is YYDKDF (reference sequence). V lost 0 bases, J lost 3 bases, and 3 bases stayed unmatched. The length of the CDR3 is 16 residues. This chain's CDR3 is CATSRDKGQGKNIQYF. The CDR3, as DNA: TGTGCCACCAGCAGAGATAAGGGACAGGGCAAAAACATTCAGTACTTC.